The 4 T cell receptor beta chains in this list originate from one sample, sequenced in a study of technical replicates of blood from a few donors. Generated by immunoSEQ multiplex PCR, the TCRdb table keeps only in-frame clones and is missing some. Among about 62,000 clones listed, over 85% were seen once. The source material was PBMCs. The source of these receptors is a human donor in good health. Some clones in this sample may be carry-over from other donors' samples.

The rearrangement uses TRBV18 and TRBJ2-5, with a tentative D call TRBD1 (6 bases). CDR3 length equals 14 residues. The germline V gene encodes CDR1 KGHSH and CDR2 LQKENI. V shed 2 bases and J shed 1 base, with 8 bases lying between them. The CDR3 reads CASSPRTAQETQYF. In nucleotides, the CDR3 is TGTGCCAGCTCACCAAGGACAGCCCAAGAGACCCAGTACTTC.

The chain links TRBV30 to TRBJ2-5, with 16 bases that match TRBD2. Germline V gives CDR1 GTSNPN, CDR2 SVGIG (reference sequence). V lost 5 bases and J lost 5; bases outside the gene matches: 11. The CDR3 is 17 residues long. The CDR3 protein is CAWELGTSGRAGETQYF. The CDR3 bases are TGTGCCTGGGAACTCGGGACTAGCGGGAGGGCCGGGGAGACCCAGTACTTC.

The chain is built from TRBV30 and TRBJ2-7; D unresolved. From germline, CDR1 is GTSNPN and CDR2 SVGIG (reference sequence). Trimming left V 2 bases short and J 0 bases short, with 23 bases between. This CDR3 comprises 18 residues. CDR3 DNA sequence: TGTGCCTGGAGTTTATCGGGTTACTACCAAAGACGCTCCTACGAGCAGTACTTC. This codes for CAWSLSGYYQRRSYEQYF.

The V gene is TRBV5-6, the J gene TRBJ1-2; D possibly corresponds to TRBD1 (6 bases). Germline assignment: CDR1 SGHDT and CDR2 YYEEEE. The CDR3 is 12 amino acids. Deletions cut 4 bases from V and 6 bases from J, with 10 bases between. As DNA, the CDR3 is TGTGCCAGCAGCCCCCAGGGGAATGGCTACACCTTC. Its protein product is CASSPQGNGYTF.